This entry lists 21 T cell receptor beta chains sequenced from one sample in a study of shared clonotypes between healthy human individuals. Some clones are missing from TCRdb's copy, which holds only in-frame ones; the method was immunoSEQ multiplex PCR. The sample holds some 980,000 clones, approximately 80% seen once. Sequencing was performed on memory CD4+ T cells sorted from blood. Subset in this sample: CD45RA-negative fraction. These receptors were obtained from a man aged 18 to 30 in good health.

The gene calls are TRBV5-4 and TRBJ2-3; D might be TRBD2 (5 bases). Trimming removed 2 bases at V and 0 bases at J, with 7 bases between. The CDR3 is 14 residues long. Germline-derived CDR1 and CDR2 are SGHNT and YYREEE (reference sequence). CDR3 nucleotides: TGTGCCAGCAGCTTCGGACTGAGCACAGATACGCAGTATTTT. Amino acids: CASSFGLSTDTQYF.

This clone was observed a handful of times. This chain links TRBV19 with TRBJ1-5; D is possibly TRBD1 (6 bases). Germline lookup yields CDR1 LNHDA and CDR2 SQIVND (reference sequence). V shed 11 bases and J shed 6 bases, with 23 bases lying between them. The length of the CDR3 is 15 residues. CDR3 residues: CASRDRGARFQPQHF. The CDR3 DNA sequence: TGTGCCTCGAGAGACCGGGGGGCCCGCTTTCAGCCCCAGCATTTT.

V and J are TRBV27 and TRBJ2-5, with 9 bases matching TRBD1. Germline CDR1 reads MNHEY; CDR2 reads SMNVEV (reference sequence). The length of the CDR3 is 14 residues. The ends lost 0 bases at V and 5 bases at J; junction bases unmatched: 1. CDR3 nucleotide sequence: TGTGCCAGCAGTTTATCTGACAGGGGGGAGACCCAGTACTTC. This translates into CASSLSDRGETQYF.

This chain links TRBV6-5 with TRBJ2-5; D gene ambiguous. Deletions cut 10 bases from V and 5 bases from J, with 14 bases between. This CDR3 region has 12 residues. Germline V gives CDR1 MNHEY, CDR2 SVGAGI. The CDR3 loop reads CATSSSGETQYF. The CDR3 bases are TGTGCCACCTCCTCTTCTGGGGAGACCCAGTACTTC.

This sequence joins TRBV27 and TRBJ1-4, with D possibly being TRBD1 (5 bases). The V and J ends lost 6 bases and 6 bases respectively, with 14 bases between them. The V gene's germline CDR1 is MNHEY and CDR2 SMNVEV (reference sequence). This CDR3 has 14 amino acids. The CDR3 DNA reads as TGTGCCAGCAGCCGCGGGGGATGGTATGAAAAACTGTTTTTT. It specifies CASSRGGWYEKLFF.

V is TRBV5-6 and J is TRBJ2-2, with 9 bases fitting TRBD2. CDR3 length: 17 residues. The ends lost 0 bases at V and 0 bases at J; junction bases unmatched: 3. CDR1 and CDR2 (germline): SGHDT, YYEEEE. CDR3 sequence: CASSLGLAAPNTGELFF. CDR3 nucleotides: TGTGCCAGCAGCTTGGGACTAGCGGCTCCGAACACCGGGGAGCTGTTTTTT.

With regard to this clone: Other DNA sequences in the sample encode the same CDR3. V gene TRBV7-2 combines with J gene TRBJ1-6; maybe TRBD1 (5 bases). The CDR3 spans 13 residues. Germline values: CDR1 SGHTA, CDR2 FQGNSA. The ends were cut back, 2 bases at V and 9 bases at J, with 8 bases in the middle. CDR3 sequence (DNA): TGTGCCAGCAGCTTACGGGGGGGTTCACCCCTCCACTTT. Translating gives CASSLRGGSPLHF.

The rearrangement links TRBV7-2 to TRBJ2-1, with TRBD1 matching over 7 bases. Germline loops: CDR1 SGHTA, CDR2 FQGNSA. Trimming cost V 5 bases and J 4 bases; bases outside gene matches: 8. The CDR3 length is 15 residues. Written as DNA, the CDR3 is TGTGCCAGCAGCAAGGACAGGAGAGAGTACAATGAGCAGTTCTTC. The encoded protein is CASSKDRREYNEQFF.

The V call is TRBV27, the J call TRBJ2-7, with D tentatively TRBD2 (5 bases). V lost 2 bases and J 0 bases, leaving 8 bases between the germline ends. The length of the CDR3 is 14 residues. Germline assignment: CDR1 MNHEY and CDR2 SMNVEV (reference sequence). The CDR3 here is CASSLKRISYEQYF. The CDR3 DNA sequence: TGTGCCAGCAGTTTAAAGCGGATCTCCTACGAGCAGTACTTC.

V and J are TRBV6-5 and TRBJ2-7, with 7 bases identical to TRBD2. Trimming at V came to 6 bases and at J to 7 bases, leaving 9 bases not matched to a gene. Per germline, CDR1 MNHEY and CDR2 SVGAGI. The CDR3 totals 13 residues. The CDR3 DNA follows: TGTGCCAGCAGCCCTGGACTAGTAGGTGAGCAGTACTTC. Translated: CASSPGLVGEQYF.

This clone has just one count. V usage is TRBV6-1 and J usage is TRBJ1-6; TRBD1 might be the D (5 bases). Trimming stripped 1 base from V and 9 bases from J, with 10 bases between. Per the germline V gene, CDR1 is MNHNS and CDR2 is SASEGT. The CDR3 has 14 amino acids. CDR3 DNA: TGTGCCAGCAGTGAAGAAGACAGTCGTTCACCCCTCCACTTT. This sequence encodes CASSEEDSRSPLHF.

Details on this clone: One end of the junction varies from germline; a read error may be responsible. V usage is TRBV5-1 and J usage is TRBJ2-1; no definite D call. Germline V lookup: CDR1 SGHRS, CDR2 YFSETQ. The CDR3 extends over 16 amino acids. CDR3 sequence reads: CASSLGVHSSSNEQFF. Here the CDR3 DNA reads TGCGCCAGCAGCTTGGGGGTTCATTCCTCCTCCAATGAGCAGTTCTTC.

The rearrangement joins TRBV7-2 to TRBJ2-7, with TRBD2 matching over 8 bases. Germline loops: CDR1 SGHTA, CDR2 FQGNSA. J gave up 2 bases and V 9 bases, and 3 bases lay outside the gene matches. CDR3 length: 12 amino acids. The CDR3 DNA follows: TGTGCCAGTACGACTAGCGCCTACGAGCAGTACTTC. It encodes CASTTSAYEQYF. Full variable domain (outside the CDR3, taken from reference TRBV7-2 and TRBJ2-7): GAGVSQSPSNKVTEKGKDVELRCDPISGHTALYWYRQSLGQGLEFLIYFQGNSAPDKSGLPSDRFSAERTGGSVSTLTIQRTQQEDSAVYLCASTTSAYEQYFGPGTRLTVT.

CDR3 sequence: CASSSEGYRGYTF. The CDR3 DNA is TGTGCCAGCAGCTCAGAGGGATATCGGGGCTACACCTTC. The genes are TRBV11-3 and TRBJ1-2; D is unresolved. CDR1 SGHNT and CDR2 YENEEA come from the germline V gene. V shed 4 bases and J shed 8 bases, with 14 bases lying between them. CDR3 length: 13 residues. Full variable domain (missing parts from reference TRBV11-3 and TRBJ1-2): EAGVVQSPRYKIIEKKQPVAFWCNPISGHNTLYWYLQNLGQGPELLIRYENEEAVDDSQLPKDRFSAERLKGVDSTLKIQPAELGDSAVYLCASSSEGYRGYTFGSGTRLTVV.

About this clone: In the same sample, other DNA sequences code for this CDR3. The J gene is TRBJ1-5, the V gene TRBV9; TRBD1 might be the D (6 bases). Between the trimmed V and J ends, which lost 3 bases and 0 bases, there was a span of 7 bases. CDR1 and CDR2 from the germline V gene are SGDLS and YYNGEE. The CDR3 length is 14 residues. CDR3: CASSADSSNQPQHF. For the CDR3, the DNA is TGTGCCAGCAGCGCGGACAGTAGCAATCAGCCCCAGCATTTT.

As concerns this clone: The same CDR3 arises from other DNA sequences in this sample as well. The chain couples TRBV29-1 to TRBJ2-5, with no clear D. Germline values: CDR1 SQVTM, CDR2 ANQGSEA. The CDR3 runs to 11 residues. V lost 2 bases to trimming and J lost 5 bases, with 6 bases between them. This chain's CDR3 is CSVESGETQYF. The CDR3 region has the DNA TGCAGCGTTGAATCCGGCGAGACCCAGTACTTC.

This chain's CDR3 is CASGLYEQYF. In DNA form, the CDR3 reads TGTGCCAGCGGCCTTTACGAGCAGTACTTC. This chain joins TRBV6-6 and TRBJ2-7; no definite D call. Germline lookup yields CDR1 MNHNY and CDR2 SVGAGI (reference sequence). Deletions cut 8 bases from V and 4 bases from J, with 6 bases between. The CDR3 spans 10 residues.

CDR3 nucleotides: TGTGCCTGGAGTGTTGGCTTGAGCCTCTATGGCTACACCTTC. As protein: CAWSVGLSLYGYTF. The V gene is TRBV30, the J gene TRBJ1-2, with unresolved D. The CDR3 is 14 residues long. Looked up from germline, CDR1 is GTSNPN and CDR2 is SVGIG (reference sequence). V was cut by 0 bases and J by 4 bases, with 12 bases left in between.

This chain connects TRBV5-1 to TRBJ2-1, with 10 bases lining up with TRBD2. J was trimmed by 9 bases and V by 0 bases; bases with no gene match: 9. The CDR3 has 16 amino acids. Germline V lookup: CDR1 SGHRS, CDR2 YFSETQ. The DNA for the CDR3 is TGCGCCAGCAGCTTGGGAGCGGGAGGGTTTGTTGGTGAGCAGTTCTTC. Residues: CASSLGAGGFVGEQFF.

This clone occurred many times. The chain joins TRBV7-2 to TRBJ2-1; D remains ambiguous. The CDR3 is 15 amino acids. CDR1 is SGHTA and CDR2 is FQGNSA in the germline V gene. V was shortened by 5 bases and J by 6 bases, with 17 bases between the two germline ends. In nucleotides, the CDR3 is TGTGCCAGCAGCCCATCGGACCTAATGGGCAATGAGCAGTTCTTC. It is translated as CASSPSDLMGNEQFF.

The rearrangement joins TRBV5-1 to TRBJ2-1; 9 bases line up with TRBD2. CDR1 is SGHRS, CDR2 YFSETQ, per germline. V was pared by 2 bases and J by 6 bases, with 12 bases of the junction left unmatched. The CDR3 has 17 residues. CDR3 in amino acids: CASSFSPAGGGTNEQFF. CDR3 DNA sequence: TGCGCCAGCAGCTTCTCCCCCGCGGGAGGGGGTACCAATGAGCAGTTCTTC.